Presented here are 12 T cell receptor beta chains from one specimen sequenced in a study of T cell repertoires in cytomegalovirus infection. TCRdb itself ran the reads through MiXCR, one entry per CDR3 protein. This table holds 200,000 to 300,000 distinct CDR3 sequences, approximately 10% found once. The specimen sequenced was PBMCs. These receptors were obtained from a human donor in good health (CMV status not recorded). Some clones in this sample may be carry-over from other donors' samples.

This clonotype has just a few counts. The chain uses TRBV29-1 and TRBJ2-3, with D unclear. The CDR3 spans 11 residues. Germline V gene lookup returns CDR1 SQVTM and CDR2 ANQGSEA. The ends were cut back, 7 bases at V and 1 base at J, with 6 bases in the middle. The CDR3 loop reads CSERGTDTQYF. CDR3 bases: TGCAGCGAAAGAGGCACAGATACGCAGTATTTT.

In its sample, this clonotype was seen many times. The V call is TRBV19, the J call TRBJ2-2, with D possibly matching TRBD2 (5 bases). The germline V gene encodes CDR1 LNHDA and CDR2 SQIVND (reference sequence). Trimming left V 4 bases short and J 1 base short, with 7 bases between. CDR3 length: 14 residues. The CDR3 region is CASSRRQNTGELFF. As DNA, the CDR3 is TGTGCCAGTAGTAGGAGGCAGAACACCGGGGAGCTGTTTTTT.

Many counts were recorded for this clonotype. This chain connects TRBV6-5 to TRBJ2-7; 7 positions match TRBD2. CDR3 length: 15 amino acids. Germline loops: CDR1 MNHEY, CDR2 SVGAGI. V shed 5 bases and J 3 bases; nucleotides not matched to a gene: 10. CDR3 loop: CASSLLAGASYEQYF. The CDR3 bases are TGTGCCAGCAGTCTACTCGCGGGAGCCAGCTACGAGCAGTACTTC.

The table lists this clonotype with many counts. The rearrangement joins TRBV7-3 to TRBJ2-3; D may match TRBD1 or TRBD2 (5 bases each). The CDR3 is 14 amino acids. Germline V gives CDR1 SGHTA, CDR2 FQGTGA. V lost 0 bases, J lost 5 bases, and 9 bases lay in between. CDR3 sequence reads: CASSLTRAGDTQYF. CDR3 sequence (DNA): TGTGCCAGCAGCTTAACCAGGGCGGGAGATACGCAGTATTTT.

CDR3 sequence (DNA): TGCGCCAGCAGCCTTGGACTAGCGGAGGGCCATGAGCAGTTCTTC. As protein: CASSLGLAEGHEQFF. The rearrangement links TRBV4-3 to TRBJ2-1, with 10 bases lining up with TRBD2. The CDR3 consists of 15 residues. V dropped 4 bases and J dropped 8; count of bases not matched to a gene: 8. Germline V gene lookup returns CDR1 LGHNA and CDR2 YSLEER.

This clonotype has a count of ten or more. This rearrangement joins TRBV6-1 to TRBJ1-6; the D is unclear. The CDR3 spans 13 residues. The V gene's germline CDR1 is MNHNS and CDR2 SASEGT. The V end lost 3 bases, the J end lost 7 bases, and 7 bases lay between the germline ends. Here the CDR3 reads CASSELRNSPLHF. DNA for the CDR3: TGTGCCAGCAGTGAGCTTAGGAATTCACCCCTCCACTTT.

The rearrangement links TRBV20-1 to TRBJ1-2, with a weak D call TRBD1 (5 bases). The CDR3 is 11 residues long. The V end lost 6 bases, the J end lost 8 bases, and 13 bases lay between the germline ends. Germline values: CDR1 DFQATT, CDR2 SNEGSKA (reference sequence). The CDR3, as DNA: TGCAGTGCCACCGGGACGTTAGGCTACACCTTC. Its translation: CSATGTLGYTF.

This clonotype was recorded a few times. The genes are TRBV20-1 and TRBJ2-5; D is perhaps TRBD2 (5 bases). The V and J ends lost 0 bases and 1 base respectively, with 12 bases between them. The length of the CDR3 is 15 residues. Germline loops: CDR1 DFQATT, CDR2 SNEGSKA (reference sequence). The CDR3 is CSARDYRTSQETQYF. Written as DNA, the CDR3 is TGCAGTGCTAGAGACTACCGAACTAGCCAAGAGACCCAGTACTTC.

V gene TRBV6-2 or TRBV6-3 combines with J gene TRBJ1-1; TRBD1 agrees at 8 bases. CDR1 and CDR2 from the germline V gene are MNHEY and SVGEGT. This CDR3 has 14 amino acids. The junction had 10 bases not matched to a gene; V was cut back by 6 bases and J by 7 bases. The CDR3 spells CASRMDRDVGEAFF. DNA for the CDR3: TGTGCCAGCAGAATGGACAGGGACGTTGGTGAAGCTTTCTTT.

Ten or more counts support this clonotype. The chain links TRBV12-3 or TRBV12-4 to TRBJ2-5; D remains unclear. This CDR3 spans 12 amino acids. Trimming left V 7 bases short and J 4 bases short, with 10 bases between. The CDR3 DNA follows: TGTGCCAGCACCAAAAATCGAGAGACCCAGTACTTC. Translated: CASTKNRETQYF.

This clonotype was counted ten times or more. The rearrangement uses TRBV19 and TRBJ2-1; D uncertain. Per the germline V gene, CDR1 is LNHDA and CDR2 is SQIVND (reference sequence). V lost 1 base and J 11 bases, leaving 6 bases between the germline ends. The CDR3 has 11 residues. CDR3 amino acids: CASSIGRQQFF. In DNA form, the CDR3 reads TGTGCCAGTAGTATAGGTCGGCAGCAGTTCTTC.

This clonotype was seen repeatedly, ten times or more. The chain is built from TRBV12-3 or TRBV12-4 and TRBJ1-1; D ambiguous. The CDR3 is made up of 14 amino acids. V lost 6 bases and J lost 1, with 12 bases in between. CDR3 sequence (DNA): TGTGCCAGCAGCCGGAAAGGCCCGAACACTGAAGCTTTCTTT. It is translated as CASSRKGPNTEAFF.